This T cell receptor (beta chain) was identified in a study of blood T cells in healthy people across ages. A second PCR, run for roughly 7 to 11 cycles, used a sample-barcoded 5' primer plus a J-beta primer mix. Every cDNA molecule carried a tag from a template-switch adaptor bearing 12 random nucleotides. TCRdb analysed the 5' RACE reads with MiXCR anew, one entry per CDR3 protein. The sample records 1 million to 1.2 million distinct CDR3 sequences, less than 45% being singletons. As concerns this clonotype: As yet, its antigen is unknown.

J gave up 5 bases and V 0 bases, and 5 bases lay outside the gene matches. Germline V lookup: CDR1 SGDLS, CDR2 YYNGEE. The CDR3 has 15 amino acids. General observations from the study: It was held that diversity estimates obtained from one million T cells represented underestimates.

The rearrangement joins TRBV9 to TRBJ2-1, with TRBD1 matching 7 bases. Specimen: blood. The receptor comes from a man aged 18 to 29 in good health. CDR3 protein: CASSVGGTVDNEQFF. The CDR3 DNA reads TGTGCCAGCAGCGTAGGAGGGACAGTAGACAATGAGCAGTTCTTC.